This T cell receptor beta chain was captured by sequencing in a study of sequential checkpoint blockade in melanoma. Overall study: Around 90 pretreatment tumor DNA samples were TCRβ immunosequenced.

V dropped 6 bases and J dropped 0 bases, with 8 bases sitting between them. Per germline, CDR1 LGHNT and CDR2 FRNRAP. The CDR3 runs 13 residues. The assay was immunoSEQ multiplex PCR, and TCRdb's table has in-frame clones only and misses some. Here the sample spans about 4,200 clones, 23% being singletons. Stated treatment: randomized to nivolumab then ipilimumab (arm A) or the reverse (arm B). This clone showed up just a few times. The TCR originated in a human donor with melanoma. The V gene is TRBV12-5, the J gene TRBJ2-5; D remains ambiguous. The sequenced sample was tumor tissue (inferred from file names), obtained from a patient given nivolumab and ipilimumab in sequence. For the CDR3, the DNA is TGTGCTAGTGGCGAGATGTACCAAGAGACCCAGTACTTC. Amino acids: CASGEMYQETQYF.